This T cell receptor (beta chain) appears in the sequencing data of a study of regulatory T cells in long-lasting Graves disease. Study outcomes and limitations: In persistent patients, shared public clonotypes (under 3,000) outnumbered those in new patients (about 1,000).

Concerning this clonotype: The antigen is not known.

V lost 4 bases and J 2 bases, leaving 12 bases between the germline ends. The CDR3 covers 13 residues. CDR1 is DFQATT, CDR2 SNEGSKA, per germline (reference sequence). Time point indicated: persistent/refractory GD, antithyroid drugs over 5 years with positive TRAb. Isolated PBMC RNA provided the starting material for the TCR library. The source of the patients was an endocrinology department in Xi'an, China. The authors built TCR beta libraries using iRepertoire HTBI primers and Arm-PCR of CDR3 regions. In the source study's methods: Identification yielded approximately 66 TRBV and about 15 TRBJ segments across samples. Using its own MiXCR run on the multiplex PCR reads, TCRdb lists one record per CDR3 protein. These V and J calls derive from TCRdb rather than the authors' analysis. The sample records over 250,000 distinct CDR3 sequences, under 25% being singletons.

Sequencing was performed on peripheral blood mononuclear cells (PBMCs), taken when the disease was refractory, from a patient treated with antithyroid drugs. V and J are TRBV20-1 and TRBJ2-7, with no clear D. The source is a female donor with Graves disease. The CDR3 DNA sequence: TGCAGTGCTATAATGGCAGACACCTACGAGCAGTACTTC. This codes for CSAIMADTYEQYF.